The 20 T cell receptor beta chains in this list originate from one sample, sequenced in a study of blood T cells in healthy people across ages. Sample-barcoded 5' priming and a J-beta primer mix drove a second PCR of about 6 to 12 cycles. TCRdb re-analysed the 5' RACE reads in MiXCR, keeping a single row per CDR3 protein. The table records about 970,000 distinct CDR3 sequences, roughly 50% of them present only once. Input material: blood. These receptors all stem from a woman aged 60-70 years in good health.

The chain couples TRBV28 to TRBJ2-7, with a tentative D call TRBD2 (6 bases). V shed 1 base and J shed 2 bases, with 9 bases lying between them. Germline V gene lookup returns CDR1 MDHEN and CDR2 SYDVKM. This CDR3 region has 14 residues. CDR3 nucleotides: TGTGCCAGCAGTTTATTCGGGGGTACCTACGAGCAGTACTTC. Translated, it gives CASSLFGGTYEQYF.

The chain carries TRBV6-2 or TRBV6-3 and TRBJ2-6; D gene uncertain. V shed 7 bases and J shed 0 bases, with 7 bases lying between them. CDR3 length: 14 amino acids. Germline CDR1 and CDR2: MNHEY and SVGEGT. The CDR3 loop is CASIGVSGANVLTF. The CDR3 DNA reads as TGTGCCAGCATTGGTGTCTCTGGGGCCAACGTCCTGACTTTC.

The chain carries TRBV20-1 and TRBJ1-6; 9 bases are shared with TRBD1. Germline V CDR1 and CDR2: DFQATT, SNEGSKA (reference sequence). V was pared by 5 bases and J by 17 bases, with 16 bases of the junction left unmatched. The CDR3 consists of 14 residues. The CDR3 DNA reads as TGCAGTGCTGGGCTAGGACAGGGGTTTGGTCCCTTCCACTTT. Its translation is CSAGLGQGFGPFHF.

This clonotype was seen ten or more times. The chain has TRBV6-5 and TRBJ2-3, with D perhaps TRBD1 (6 bases). Trimming pared 6 bases from V and 0 bases from J, leaving 7 bases between. The CDR3 totals 13 residues. The V gene's germline CDR1 is MNHEY and CDR2 SVGAGI. CDR3 DNA sequence: TGTGCCAGCAGGAGGGGGAGCACAGATACGCAGTATTTT. This sequence encodes CASRRGSTDTQYF.

This clonotype was found a few times. V gene TRBV20-1 combines with J gene TRBJ2-2, with D possibly being TRBD1 (6 bases). Per germline, CDR1 DFQATT and CDR2 SNEGSKA (reference sequence). The CDR3 is made up of 14 amino acids. V shed 1 base and J shed 1 base, with 7 bases lying between them. The CDR3 bases are TGCAGTGCTAGAGTACAGGGGAACACCGGGGAGCTGTTTTTT. Residues: CSARVQGNTGELFF.

The chain uses TRBV30 and TRBJ1-2; 7 nucleotides agree with TRBD1. The J segment lost 5 bases and the V segment lost 2 bases, leaving 5 bases of the junction unmatched. The CDR3 is 13 residues long. Per germline, CDR1 GTSNPN and CDR2 SVGIG (reference sequence). CDR3: CAWSLLQGYGYTF. CDR3 bases: TGTGCCTGGAGTCTCCTACAGGGGTATGGCTACACCTTC. Using reference TRBV30 and TRBJ1-2 for the parts outside the CDR3, the full variable domain is SQTIHQWPATLVQPVGSPLSLECTVEGTSNPNLYWYRQAAGRGLQLLFYSVGIGQISSEVPQNLSASRPQDRQFILSSKKLLLSDSGFYLCAWSLLQGYGYTFGSGTRLTVV.

The chain has TRBV3-1 and TRBJ2-3, with 8 positions matching TRBD2. CDR3 length equals 15 residues. V lost 3 bases to trimming and J lost 2 bases; unmatched junction nucleotides: 4. From germline, CDR1 is LGHDT and CDR2 YNNKEL (reference sequence). The chain's CDR3 is CASSHLAGLTDTQYF. The CDR3 region has the DNA TGTGCCAGCAGCCACTTAGCGGGACTCACAGATACGCAGTATTTT.

This chain's CDR3 is CTSSFGSRVHEQYF. The CDR3 DNA sequence: TGTACCAGCAGCTTCGGTTCGAGGGTGCACGAGCAGTACTTC. The chain links TRBV7-2 to TRBJ2-4; D perhaps matches TRBD2 (5 bases). With the DNA end fitting TRBJ2-7 better, the J assignment may be wrong. This CDR3 has 14 amino acids. Germline V gene lookup returns CDR1 SGHTA and CDR2 FQGNSA.

This chain connects TRBV20-1 to TRBJ1-4; D may be TRBD1 (5 bases). This CDR3 is built from 11 residues. Looked up from germline, CDR1 is DFQATT and CDR2 is SNEGSKA (reference sequence). With 6 bases removed from V and 7 bases from J, the gap between germline ends came to 9 bases. DNA of the CDR3: TGCAGTGCCGGGGCTTCTGAAAAACTGTTTTTT. It codes for CSAGASEKLFF.

This clonotype showed up just a few times. The chain carries TRBV20-1 and TRBJ2-7, with 7 bases fitting TRBD2. With 4 bases clipped from V and 6 bases from J, the junction kept 12 bases outside the gene matches. Germline V CDR1 and CDR2: DFQATT, SNEGSKA (reference sequence). The CDR3 totals 14 residues. The CDR3 spells CSATMWSGNSEQYF. The CDR3 DNA reads as TGCAGTGCTACCATGTGGAGCGGGAATAGCGAGCAGTACTTC.

V and J are TRBV10-3 and TRBJ2-7; a weak D match, TRBD1 (5 bases). The germline V gene encodes CDR1 ENHRY and CDR2 SYGVKD. This CDR3 contains 16 residues. V lost 2 bases to trimming and J lost 2 bases, with 16 bases between them. The CDR3 here is CAISEPNVGATYEQYF. CDR3 nucleotide sequence: TGTGCCATCAGTGAGCCTAACGTTGGGGCAACCTACGAGCAGTACTTC.

This clonotype was counted only a few times. The chain uses TRBV29-1 and TRBJ1-1; D perhaps matches TRBD1 (5 bases). The CDR3 covers 13 residues. Looked up from germline, CDR1 is SQVTM and CDR2 is ANQGSEA. V was clipped by 7 bases and J by 2 bases, with 14 bases between them. The CDR3 DNA sequence: TGCAGCGGGGACGGAGTACTAAACACTGAAGCTTTCTTT. It codes for CSGDGVLNTEAFF.

The rearrangement uses TRBV3-1 and TRBJ2-1; TRBD2 matches 15 bases. The DNA end is more similar to TRBJ2-7, so the J call may be wrong. Germline V lookup: CDR1 LGHDT, CDR2 YNNKEL (reference sequence). CDR3 length: 16 residues. The CDR3 sequence: CASSQGTSGRASAQYF. CDR3 coding DNA: TGTGCCAGCAGCCAAGGGACTAGCGGGAGGGCTAGCGCGCAGTACTTC.

This clonotype has more than one count but fewer than ten. The rearrangement links TRBV4-2 to TRBJ2-7; D might be TRBD2 (6 bases). Germline CDR1 reads LGHNA; CDR2 reads YNFKEQ. V was clipped by 0 bases and J by 1 base, with 13 bases between them. This CDR3 comprises 16 residues. The CDR3 sequence: CASSQDPGGGSYEQYF. In DNA, the CDR3 is TGTGCCAGCAGCCAAGATCCCGGGGGTGGATCCTACGAGCAGTACTTC.

A word on this clonotype: Mismatch with germline at one junction end may stem from a read error. The chain is built from TRBV12-3 or TRBV12-4 and TRBJ2-7; the match to TRBD2 covers 10 bases. With the DNA end fitting TRBJ2-1 better, the J assignment may be wrong. This CDR3 has 13 amino acids. This CDR3 reads CAIAGGPYNEQFF. In nucleotides, the CDR3 is TGTGCTATAGCGGGAGGCCCCTATAATGAGCAGTTCTTC.

The gene calls are TRBV12-3 or TRBV12-4 and TRBJ2-7, with D unclear. The V gene lost 3 bases and the J gene lost 1 base, with 13 bases spanning the gap. CDR3 length equals 15 residues. CDR3 region: CASSFGRRQSYEQYF. CDR3 DNA sequence: TGTGCCAGCAGTTTCGGCCGCCGCCAATCCTACGAGCAGTACTTC.

This rearrangement joins TRBV12-3 or TRBV12-4 to TRBJ2-1, with TRBD2 identical over 7 bases. J gave up 2 bases and V 5 bases, and 9 bases lay outside the gene matches. The CDR3 covers 16 residues. CDR3 amino acids: CASSPFFSGAYNEQFF. The DNA for the CDR3 is TGTGCCAGCAGTCCATTTTTCAGCGGGGCCTACAATGAGCAGTTCTTC.

The chain carries TRBV7-2 and TRBJ1-2; D not resolved. The CDR3 is 12 amino acids. Germline lookup yields CDR1 SGHTA and CDR2 FQGNSA. V gave up 5 bases and J gave up 8 bases, with 12 bases separating them. CDR3 sequence reads: CASSPGGWGYTF. CDR3 DNA sequence: TGTGCCAGCAGCCCGGGAGGGTGGGGCTACACCTTC.

A remark on this clonotype: At one of its ends the junction is not consistent with the germline gene, which may arise from a read error. The chain has TRBV6-2 or TRBV6-3 and TRBJ2-7; D gene uncertain. Germline CDR1 reads MNHEY; CDR2 reads SVGEGT. The CDR3 runs to 14 residues. This chain's CDR3 is CANSPGRSFDEQYF. The CDR3 DNA sequence: TGTGCCAACAGTCCCGGACGGAGTTTCGACGAGCAGTACTTC.

This clonotype was seen more than once but under ten times. The CDR3 loop reads CASSFQTGRLHQPQHF. CDR3 sequence (DNA): TGTGCCAGCAGTTTCCAGACAGGAAGGTTGCATCAGCCCCAGCATTTT. V gene TRBV28 combines with J gene TRBJ1-5; possibly TRBD1 for D (6 bases). The CDR3 sequence is 16 residues long. Germline V gene sequence: CDR1 MDHEN, CDR2 SYDVKM. Trimming removed 3 bases at V and 5 bases at J, with 17 bases between.